The 10 T cell receptor beta chains below all came from one sample that was sequenced in a study of T cells in Graves' hyperthyroidism and ophthalmopathy. Regions amplified from RNA transcripts were the TCR beta CDR3 regions. TCR CDR3 underwent first-round RT-PCR with the HTBI primer set. TCRdb itself ran the multiplex PCR reads through MiXCR, one entry per CDR3 protein. This sample has 350,000 to 400,000 distinct CDR3 sequences, with 15% found just once. Input material: blood. The receptors come from a woman aged 25 to 39 with Graves' hyperthyroidism.

This clonotype showed up just a few times. This chain links TRBV6-2 or TRBV6-3 with TRBJ2-7, with D maybe TRBD2 (5 bases). The ends were cut back, 4 bases at V and 3 bases at J, with 13 bases in the middle. The germline gives CDR1 MNHEY, CDR2 SVGEGT. The CDR3 runs to 14 residues. The CDR3, as DNA: TGTGCCAGCAGTTGGCTGAGGAGGTACTACGAGCAGTACTTC. Its protein is CASSWLRRYYEQYF.

The rearrangement joins TRBV20-1 to TRBJ2-3; no firm D call. The CDR3 totals 12 residues. CDR1 and CDR2 from the germline V gene are DFQATT and SNEGSKA (reference sequence). The chain's CDR3 is CTPPRSTDTQYF. Here the CDR3 DNA reads TGCACCCCCCCCCGGAGCACAGATACGCAGTATTTT.

This clonotype was seen a few times. The chain has TRBV9 and TRBJ2-7, with 7 bases lining up with TRBD2. Germline loops: CDR1 SGDLS, CDR2 YYNGEE. With V trimmed by 0 bases and J by 3 bases, 3 bases remained unmatched. This CDR3 is built from 14 residues. The CDR3 DNA is TGTGCCAGCAGCGTAGGGGGACTAAACTACGAGCAGTACTTC. It codes for CASSVGGLNYEQYF. The full variable domain, its missing parts supplied by reference TRBV9 and TRBJ2-7, is DSGVTQTPKHLITATGQRVTLRCSPRSGDLSVYWYQQSLDQGLQFLIQYYNGEERAKGNILERFSAQQFPDLHSELNLSSLELGDSALYFCASSVGGLNYEQYFGPGTRLTVT.

The rearrangement joins TRBV3-1 to TRBJ2-7; 10 bases are a match to TRBD1. CDR1 and CDR2 from the germline V gene are LGHDT and YNNKEL (reference sequence). With V trimmed by 1 base and J by 5 bases, 8 bases remained unmatched. This CDR3 spans 16 amino acids. The CDR3 protein is CASSQVVGQGSHEQYF. CDR3 DNA: TGTGCCAGCAGCCAAGTGGTGGGACAGGGGAGCCACGAGCAGTACTTC.

There are a few counts of this clonotype. The chain employs TRBV28 and TRBJ1-2; 8 positions match TRBD1. Germline trimming cut 6 bases from V and 6 bases from J; bases unmatched to any gene: 6. The CDR3 length is 13 residues. Germline values: CDR1 MDHEN, CDR2 SYDVKM. The chain's CDR3 is CASRQTGVDGYTF. The CDR3 bases are TGTGCCAGCAGGCAGACAGGGGTTGATGGCTACACCTTC.

This clonotype appeared a few times. The chain employs TRBV19 and TRBJ2-7; either TRBD1 or TRBD2 may fit D (5 bases each). Germline V gene sequence: CDR1 LNHDA, CDR2 SQIVND (reference sequence). Trimming took 5 bases from V and 8 from J, leaving 13 bases between them. The CDR3 contains 12 residues. CDR3 sequence reads: CASSADGTKQYF. In DNA, the CDR3 is TGTGCCAGTAGTGCGGACGGGACGAAGCAGTACTTC.

This clonotype was found many times. V usage is TRBV3-1 and J usage is TRBJ2-1, with 10 bases aligning to TRBD2. Looked up from germline, CDR1 is LGHDT and CDR2 is YNNKEL (reference sequence). V was pared by 2 bases and J by 8 bases, with 6 bases of the junction left unmatched. CDR3 length: 15 amino acids. This chain's CDR3 is CASSQLAGATDEQFF. In DNA form, the CDR3 reads TGTGCCAGCAGCCAACTAGCGGGAGCTACAGATGAGCAGTTCTTC.

Worth noting for this clonotype: This could be a read error, since a much larger clone is one nucleotide away. The chain couples TRBV18 to TRBJ1-5; 12 bases are a match to TRBD1. The junction had 8 bases not matched to a gene; V was cut back by 10 bases and J by 7 bases. The germline gives CDR1 KGHSH, CDR2 LQKENI. The CDR3 is 14 amino acids. This CDR3 is CANSRGQGAQPQHF. DNA of the CDR3: TGTGCCAACTCCCGGGGACAGGGGGCCCAGCCCCAGCATTTT.

This clonotype was picked up a small number of times. The chain recombines TRBV25-1 with TRBJ1-5; D uncertain. Germline-derived CDR1 and CDR2 are MGHDK and SYGVNS. Trimming removed 7 bases at V and 6 bases at J, with 16 bases between. The CDR3 totals 14 residues. The DNA of the CDR3 is TGTGCCAGCAACTTGAATCTGTGGTGTCAGCCCCAGCATTTT. It translates to CASNLNLWCQPQHF.

This chain uses TRBV5-1 with TRBJ1-2; D remains unclear. In germline, CDR1 is SGHRS, CDR2 YFSETQ. This CDR3 contains 15 residues. V dropped 0 bases and J dropped 4 bases, with 13 bases sitting between them. CDR3 in amino acids: CASSLANGTPYGYTF. Here the CDR3 DNA reads TGCGCCAGCAGCTTGGCCAACGGAACACCCTATGGCTACACCTTC.